One and the same sample provided the 24 T cell receptor beta chains below, sequenced in a study of OX40 agonist ivuxolimab in advanced cancers. The method was immunoSEQ multiplex PCR; TCRdb's version includes in-frame clones alone and lacks a portion of them. Among around 72,000 clones, approximately 92% were seen once, and the ten largest hold approximately 0.91%. The sample consisted of CD4+ or CD8+ T cells sorted from blood, taken in a trial of the OX40 agonist ivuxolimab. The receptors were sampled from an adult with an advanced solid tumor such as melanoma, head and neck, liver or kidney cancer.

This clone has just one count. The chain couples TRBV7-9 to TRBJ1-2, with a possible D match to TRBD1 (6 bases). V lost 5 bases, J lost 8 bases, and 18 bases lay in between. CDR1 and CDR2 from the germline V gene are SEHNR and FQNEAQ (reference sequence). The CDR3 consists of 14 residues. The CDR3: CASSAAGTRGGYTF. The CDR3 DNA reads as TGTGCCAGCAGCGCAGCCGGGACACGGGGGGGCTACACCTTC.

The CDR3 nucleotides are TGCGCCAGCAGCTCCTACAGGGGCTCGGGGGAGACCCAGTACTTC. This encodes CASSSYRGSGETQYF. The V and J genes are TRBV5-1 and TRBJ2-5; 7 bases map to TRBD1. Trimming at V came to 3 bases and at J to 5 bases, leaving 10 bases not matched to a gene. CDR3 size: 15 residues. Germline V gene lookup returns CDR1 SGHRS and CDR2 YFSETQ.

The sample holds one count of this clone. The genes are TRBV6-6 and TRBJ2-5; 7 bases align to TRBD2. This CDR3 has 16 residues. Germline V CDR1 and CDR2: MNHNY, SVGAGI (reference sequence). With V trimmed by 2 bases and J by 4 bases, 10 bases remained unmatched. In nucleotides, the CDR3 is TGTGCCAGCAGTTACCCCGGGACTGGGGGGGGAGAGACCCAGTACTTC. The encoded protein is CASSYPGTGGGETQYF.

The chain carries TRBV10-2 and TRBJ1-2; TRBD1 aligns across 8 bases. J was trimmed by 4 bases and V by 2 bases; bases with no gene match: 6. The CDR3 has 15 residues. Germline assignment: CDR1 WSHSY and CDR2 SAAADI. The CDR3: CASSEGRGRGYGYTF. The CDR3 coding sequence is TGCGCCAGCAGTGAGGGCAGGGGGCGAGGCTATGGCTACACCTTC.

The chain has TRBV15 and TRBJ2-5, with TRBD2 identical over 7 bases. CDR1 and CDR2 from the germline V gene are LNHNV and YYDKDF (reference sequence). V was clipped by 1 base and J by 4 bases; unmatched bases: 3. This CDR3 comprises 14 residues. CDR3 sequence (DNA): TGTGCCACCAGCAGAGTGGGGGGGATAGAGACCCAGTACTTC. Translated, it gives CATSRVGGIETQYF.

The CDR3 region is CASSNEETEPSPLHF. CDR3 nucleotide sequence: TGCGCCAGCAGTAACGAGGAGACAGAGCCTTCACCCCTCCACTTT. The chain joins TRBV5-1 to TRBJ1-6, with D possibly matching TRBD1 (5 bases). V was cut by 5 bases and J by 9 bases, with 18 bases left in between. CDR3 length equals 15 residues. Germline V lookup: CDR1 SGHRS, CDR2 YFSETQ.

This rearrangement joins TRBV5-6 to TRBJ2-1; TRBD2 matches 9 bases. The CDR3 length is 16 residues. V trimming: 0 bases; J trimming: 2 bases; junction bases outside the gene matches: 3. Germline-derived CDR1 and CDR2 are SGHDT and YYEEEE. Here the CDR3 reads CASSLVSGGTYNEQFF. The CDR3 coding sequence is TGTGCCAGCAGCTTGGTTAGCGGGGGCACCTACAATGAGCAGTTCTTC.

The genes are TRBV5-1 and TRBJ2-1, with D perhaps being TRBD1 or TRBD2 (5 bases each). There are 15 residues in the CDR3. Deletions cut 0 bases from V and 0 bases from J, with 7 bases between. CDR1 SGHRS and CDR2 YFSETQ come from the germline V gene. CDR3 nucleotide sequence: TGCGCCAGCAGCTTGGGGGACCCCTCCTACAATGAGCAGTTCTTC. Protein sequence: CASSLGDPSYNEQFF. Full variable domain (remainder filled in from reference TRBV5-1 and TRBJ2-1): KAGVTQTPRYLIKTRGQQVTLSCSPISGHRSVSWYQQTPGQGLQFLFEYFSETQRNKGNFPGRFSGRQFSNSRSEMNVSTLELGDSALYLCASSLGDPSYNEQFFGPGTRLTVL.

The rearrangement uses TRBV2 and TRBJ2-2; D uncertain. This CDR3 spans 14 amino acids. CDR1 and CDR2 (germline): SNHLY, FYNNEI. Trimming took 0 bases from V and 2 from J, leaving 4 bases between them. The CDR3 bases are TGTGCCAGCAGTGAAGCGCGCAACACCGGGGAGCTGTTTTTT. It translates to CASSEARNTGELFF.

This clone was seen once. Here the CDR3 reads CASMLGSYNEQFF. DNA for the CDR3: TGTGCCAGCATGCTCGGTTCCTACAATGAGCAGTTCTTC. The rearrangement links TRBV7-2 to TRBJ2-1; D gene ambiguous. Trimming removed 7 bases at V and 1 base at J, with 8 bases between. Germline-derived CDR1 and CDR2 are SGHTA and FQGNSA. This CDR3 is built from 13 residues.

The chain uses TRBV7-9 and TRBJ2-3; D is unclear. Germline V CDR1 and CDR2: SEHNR, FQNEAQ (reference sequence). V was pared by 1 base and J by 5 bases, with 10 bases between. This CDR3 is built from 14 residues. CDR3 sequence: CASSLDGPGDTQYF. The CDR3 nucleotides are TGTGCCAGCAGCTTAGACGGACCAGGAGATACGCAGTATTTT.

V and J are TRBV11-1 and TRBJ2-7; 7 positions match TRBD1. From germline, CDR1 is SGHAT and CDR2 FQDESV (reference sequence). The CDR3 is made up of 15 amino acids. V was pared by 5 bases and J by 0 bases, with 7 bases of the junction left unmatched. CDR3 sequence reads: CASSTRDSSSYEQYF. CDR3 nucleotide sequence: TGTGCCAGCAGCACAAGGGACAGCAGCTCCTACGAGCAGTACTTC.

This sequence joins TRBV7-2 and TRBJ2-1, with unresolved D. CDR3 size: 12 residues. The germline CDR1 and CDR2 sequences are SGHTA and FQGNSA. V was shortened by 5 bases and J by 6 bases, with 8 bases between the two germline ends. The CDR3 DNA sequence: TGTGCCAGCAGCAACTTTGGCAATGAGCAGTTCTTC. Its translation is CASSNFGNEQFF.

This chain links TRBV7-8 with TRBJ1-5, with D perhaps matching TRBD1 (5 bases). CDR1 and CDR2 from the germline V gene are SGHVS and FQNEAQ. Trimming left V 1 base short and J 6 bases short, with 13 bases between. The CDR3 sequence is 15 residues long. DNA for the CDR3: TGTGCCAGCAGCTTAGGGGCGGGGACGCGTCAGCCCCAGCATTTT. It encodes CASSLGAGTRQPQHF.

The chain carries TRBV6-5 and TRBJ1-1; the match to TRBD1 covers 7 bases. The V gene end was trimmed by 4 bases and the J gene end by 1 base; junction bases not matched to a gene: 9. Germline CDR1 MNHEY, CDR2 SVGAGI. The CDR3 runs 16 residues. The DNA of the CDR3 is TGTGCCAGCAGTTCTCTGCCTGACAGGGCGAACACTGAAGCTTTCTTT. Translated, it gives CASSSLPDRANTEAFF.

The chain combines TRBV7-9 with TRBJ2-5; D tentatively reads TRBD1 or TRBD2 (5 bases each). The V gene's germline CDR1 is SEHNR and CDR2 FQNEAQ (reference sequence). This CDR3 region has 16 residues. V was pared by 1 base and J by 5 bases, with 17 bases between. CDR3 protein: CASSLGGTAGRETQYF. DNA of the CDR3: TGTGCCAGCAGCTTAGGGGGGACGGCAGGCAGGGAGACCCAGTACTTC.

This clone was found once. This chain uses TRBV12-5 with TRBJ2-3; weak D call: TRBD2 (5 bases). There are 16 residues in the CDR3. Trimming left V 0 bases short and J 1 base short, with 11 bases between. The germline V gene has CDR1 LGHNT and CDR2 FRNRAP. CDR3 region: CASGLVLVTGTDTQYF. DNA of the CDR3: TGTGCTAGTGGTTTGGTACTAGTTACTGGCACAGATACGCAGTATTTT. The whole variable domain, filled in from reference TRBV12-5 and TRBJ2-3, reads DARVTQTPRHKVTEMGQEVTMRCQPILGHNTVFWYRQTMMQGLELLAYFRNRAPLDDSGMPKDRFSAEMPDATLATLKIQPSEPRDSAVYFCASGLVLVTGTDTQYFGPGTRLTVL.

The J gene is TRBJ2-3, the V gene TRBV19; tentatively, D is TRBD2 (6 bases). CDR1 is LNHDA and CDR2 is SQIVND in the germline V gene (reference sequence). V was cut by 5 bases and J by 0 bases, with 6 bases left in between. The CDR3 has 13 residues. The CDR3 region has the DNA TGTGCCAGTAGTGGGACTAGCACAGATACGCAGTATTTT. It is translated as CASSGTSTDTQYF.

The chain has TRBV2 and TRBJ2-1; the D is unclear. Trimming stripped 4 bases from V and 4 bases from J, with 8 bases between. From germline, CDR1 is SNHLY and CDR2 FYNNEI. The CDR3 contains 13 residues. CDR3 loop: CASSAPPYNEQFF. The DNA for the CDR3 is TGTGCCAGCAGTGCCCCCCCTTACAATGAGCAGTTCTTC.

The gene calls are TRBV5-4 and TRBJ2-3; D not certain. CDR1 is SGHNT, CDR2 YYREEE, per germline (reference sequence). This CDR3 is built from 13 residues. Trimming took 7 bases from V and 2 from J, leaving 11 bases between them. The CDR3 DNA follows: TGTGCCAGCGGCGTCCTCCTCACAGATACGCAGTATTTT. Amino acid sequence: CASGVLLTDTQYF. The whole variable domain, filled in from reference TRBV5-4 and TRBJ2-3, reads ETGVTQSPTHLIKTRGQQVTLRCSSQSGHNTVSWYQQALGQGPQFIFQYYREEENGRGNFPPRFSGLQFPNYSSELNVNALELDDSALYLCASGVLLTDTQYFGPGTRLTVL.

The CDR3 reads CASSQDPGTSYGYTF. The CDR3 bases are TGTGCCAGCAGCCAAGACCCCGGGACGTCCTATGGCTACACCTTC. The gene calls are TRBV14 and TRBJ1-2; D is perhaps TRBD1 (5 bases). Germline CDR1 and CDR2: SGHDN and FVKESK. This CDR3 spans 15 amino acids. Trimming cost V 0 bases and J 4 bases, with 12 bases left between them.

V and J are TRBV10-3 and TRBJ1-3; D not certain. Germline CDR1 is ENHRY and CDR2 is SYGVKD. The V gene lost 8 bases and the J gene lost 0 bases, with 8 bases spanning the gap. This CDR3 is 13 amino acids long. CDR3 amino acids: CAILNFSGNTIYF. The CDR3, as DNA: TGTGCCATCCTTAACTTCTCTGGAAACACCATATATTTT.

V gene TRBV18 combines with J gene TRBJ2-2; a possible D gene is TRBD1 (5 bases). The V gene lost 1 base and the J gene lost 5 bases, with 11 bases spanning the gap. Germline loops: CDR1 KGHSH, CDR2 LQKENI. This CDR3 is built from 15 residues. The CDR3 DNA sequence: TGTGCCAGCTCACCACGGGGCGGTTCGACCGGGGAGCTGTTTTTT. Translating gives CASSPRGGSTGELFF. Together with reference TRBV18 and TRBJ2-2, the CDR3 gives the full variable domain: NAGVMQNPRHLVRRRGQEARLRCSPMKGHSHVYWYRQLPEEGLKFMVYLQKENIIDESGMPKERFSAEFPKEGPSILRIQQVVRGDSAAYFCASSPRGGSTGELFFGEGSRLTVL.

The V gene is TRBV29-1, the J gene TRBJ1-2; tentative D call: TRBD1 (6 bases). This CDR3 contains 12 residues. V was shortened by 6 bases and J by 4 bases, with 12 bases between the two germline ends. CDR1 SQVTM and CDR2 ANQGSEA come from the germline V gene. CDR3 amino acids: CSVDTGSYGYTF. CDR3 DNA: TGCAGCGTCGATACAGGGAGCTATGGCTACACCTTC.